The 23 T cell receptor beta chains below come from one sample, sequenced in a study of blood T cells in healthy people across ages. Primed by a sample-barcoded 5' primer and a J-beta primer mix, a second PCR proceeded for roughly 6 to 12 cycles. From the 5' RACE reads, TCRdb called clonotypes with MiXCR, one entry per CDR3 protein. The data hold some 880,000 distinct CDR3 sequences, with around 34% observed a single time. Sequencing input: blood. The receptor source for this set is a man aged 18-30 years in good health.

DNA of the CDR3: TGTGCCAGCAGTAGATCAGGGGGGATACCCCAGCATTTT. Amino acids: CASSRSGGIPQHF. The chain has TRBV27 and TRBJ1-5, with 7 bases lining up with TRBD1. The V gene's germline CDR1 is MNHEY and CDR2 SMNVEV (reference sequence). The junction had 8 bases not matched to a gene; V was cut back by 5 bases and J by 10 bases. The CDR3 extends over 13 amino acids.

This clonotype was found once. This rearrangement joins TRBV13 to TRBJ2-7, with D maybe TRBD1 (6 bases). There are 18 residues in the CDR3. In germline, CDR1 is PRHDT, CDR2 FYEKMQ (reference sequence). Trimming pared 4 bases from V and 7 bases from J, leaving 29 bases between. In DNA, the CDR3 is TGTGCCAGCAGCTCCTTATACGGTCAGGGGTTCTCCTACAATGAGCAGTACTTC. Protein product: CASSSLYGQGFSYNEQYF.

The chain is built from TRBV20-1 and TRBJ2-7, with D uncertain. The J call may be mistaken, given a closer DNA end match to TRBJ2-5. There are 11 residues in the CDR3. The germline CDR1 and CDR2 sequences are DFQATT and SNEGSKA (reference sequence). The DNA for the CDR3 is TGCAGTGCTAGCCCTTCCGAGACCCAGTACTTC. Translation: CSASPSETQYF.

CDR3 sequence (DNA): TGTGCCAGCAGCCAAGGACAGGGGGTTATCGATGAGCAGTTCTTC. Translation: CASSQGQGVIDEQFF. The rearrangement joins TRBV7-2 to TRBJ2-1, with TRBD1 matching over 10 bases. This CDR3 comprises 15 residues. V was pared by 5 bases and J by 8 bases, with 9 bases of the junction left unmatched. CDR1 SGHTA and CDR2 FQGNSA come from the germline V gene.

This clonotype appeared many times. The J gene is TRBJ2-3, the V gene TRBV10-3; D may be TRBD1 (5 bases). The V gene lost 0 bases and the J gene lost 4 bases, with 8 bases spanning the gap. The germline CDR1 and CDR2 sequences are ENHRY and SYGVKD. The CDR3 is 14 residues long. CDR3 region: CAISESSGPDTQYF. CDR3 nucleotide sequence: TGTGCCATCAGTGAGTCGTCAGGGCCAGATACGCAGTATTTT.

The V and J genes are TRBV20-1 and TRBJ1-1, with D possibly being TRBD1 (5 bases). The germline CDR1 and CDR2 sequences are DFQATT and SNEGSKA (reference sequence). This CDR3 has 14 amino acids. The V end was cut by 5 bases, the J end by 5 bases, with 18 bases between. CDR3 protein: CSAPLGGSWTEAFF. The CDR3 nucleotides are TGCAGTGCTCCCCTGGGGGGGAGTTGGACTGAAGCTTTCTTT.

Notes on this clonotype: One end of the junction does not line up with germline, which may come from a read error. The genes are TRBV27 and TRBJ1-5; TRBD1 aligns across 7 bases. Germline assignment: CDR1 MNHEY and CDR2 SMNVEV (reference sequence). The CDR3 has 14 amino acids. This CDR3 is CAGSSRDRDQPQHF. CDR3 sequence (DNA): TGTGCCGGCAGTTCTCGAGACAGGGATCAGCCCCAGCATTTT.

This clonotype occurred many times. The V and J genes are TRBV4-2 and TRBJ1-1, with a tentative D call TRBD1 (5 bases). The germline gives CDR1 LGHNA, CDR2 YNFKEQ. Between the trimmed V and J ends, which lost 0 bases and 1 base, there was a span of 6 bases. This CDR3 region has 14 residues. CDR3: CASSQDQGNTEAFF. CDR3 DNA: TGTGCCAGCAGCCAAGATCAGGGGAACACTGAAGCTTTCTTT.

This clonotype was seen more than once but under ten times. J is TRBJ2-7 and V is TRBV12-3 or TRBV12-4; D is possibly TRBD1 or TRBD2 (6 bases each). V shed 6 bases and J shed 0 bases, with 9 bases lying between them. The CDR3 is 13 residues long. The DNA of the CDR3 is TGTGCCAGCAGAGGGGGGCCCTCCTACGAGCAGTACTTC. Translating gives CASRGGPSYEQYF.

This clonotype was observed many times. The chain joins TRBV20-1 to TRBJ2-4; tentatively, D is TRBD1 or TRBD2 (7 bases each). Germline V gene data show CDR1 as DFQATT and CDR2 as SNEGSKA (reference sequence). V was shortened by 5 bases and J by 5 bases, with 19 bases between the two germline ends. The CDR3 spans 15 residues. CDR3 sequence: CSAAGGDGVQNIQYF. CDR3 bases: TGCAGTGCTGCAGGGGGGGACGGAGTCCAAAACATTCAGTACTTC.

Ten or more counts support this clonotype. The V gene is TRBV5-1, the J gene TRBJ1-1; the match to TRBD1 covers 9 bases. J lost 1 base, V lost 4 bases, and 11 bases had no gene match. CDR3 length: 17 residues. The germline V gene has CDR1 SGHRS and CDR2 YFSETQ. DNA of the CDR3: TGCGCCAGCAGCCCGGGACAGGGACAGACTGGGAACACTGAAGCTTTCTTT. It specifies CASSPGQGQTGNTEAFF.

This clonotype was counted ten times or more. This rearrangement joins TRBV20-1 to TRBJ2-1; 10 bases align to TRBD2. The CDR3 has 13 amino acids. The germline gives CDR1 DFQATT, CDR2 SNEGSKA (reference sequence). V lost 8 bases to trimming and J lost 7 bases; unmatched junction nucleotides: 8. CDR3 bases: TGCAGTCCAAGCGGGGGGGCCCAAAATGAGCAGTTCTTC. Protein: CSPSGGAQNEQFF.

The chain employs TRBV6-5 and TRBJ1-5; D is uncertain. The V and J ends lost 2 bases and 3 bases respectively, with 5 bases between them. Germline-derived CDR1 and CDR2 are MNHEY and SVGAGI. CDR3 length equals 13 residues. For the CDR3, the DNA is TGTGCCAGCAGTTACGACGTCAATCAGCCCCAGCATTTT. It yields the protein CASSYDVNQPQHF.

This clonotype has only a few counts. The rearrangement links TRBV4-2 to TRBJ2-7; a weak D match, TRBD2 (7 bases). CDR1 and CDR2 (germline): LGHNA, YNFKEQ. Trimming took 0 bases from V and 0 from J, leaving 12 bases between them. The CDR3 loop spans 16 amino acids. CDR3 loop: CASSQEAGASSYEQYF. CDR3 in DNA: TGTGCCAGCAGCCAAGAGGCGGGGGCCAGCTCCTACGAGCAGTACTTC.

The chain couples TRBV18 to TRBJ1-5; perhaps TRBD1 as D (5 bases). In germline, CDR1 is KGHSH, CDR2 LQKENI. The CDR3 runs 15 residues. Trimming cost V 6 bases and J 7 bases, with 19 bases left between them. CDR3 DNA sequence: TGTGCCAGCTCCCTCGGCCAAGGGGAGGGACAGCCCCAGCATTTT. It codes for CASSLGQGEGQPQHF.

In DNA, the CDR3 is TGTGCCAGCAGTGACCTGACAGGCGACAATGAGCAGTTCTTC. Amino acid sequence: CASSDLTGDNEQFF. The rearrangement links TRBV6-6 to TRBJ2-1, with a tentative D call TRBD1 (6 bases). The V and J ends lost 5 bases and 5 bases respectively, with 13 bases between them. The germline V gene encodes CDR1 MNHNY and CDR2 SVGAGI (reference sequence). CDR3 size: 14 residues.

This chain links TRBV20-1 with TRBJ2-7, with D perhaps matching TRBD1 (5 bases). Trimming shortened V by 6 bases and J by 7 bases, and 19 bases separated the two germline ends. CDR1 and CDR2 (germline): DFQATT, SNEGSKA (reference sequence). This CDR3 is 13 amino acids long. CDR3 sequence: CSAADSSYNEQYF. The CDR3 DNA reads as TGCAGTGCCGCCGACAGCTCCTACAATGAGCAGTACTTC.

The chain carries TRBV6-5 and TRBJ2-1; 9 positions agree with TRBD2. The tail of the sequence fits TRBJ2-7 better, so the J call may be wrong. In germline, CDR1 is MNHEY, CDR2 SVGAGI. This CDR3 is built from 14 residues. CDR3 sequence (DNA): TGTGCCACTACGGCGGCGGGGGGGCCAAACGAGCAGTACTTC. It yields the protein CATTAAGGPNEQYF.

CDR3 DNA: TGTGCCAGCAGTTTAAATAGCGGTGAAGCTTTCTTT. Protein sequence: CASSLNSGEAFF. J is TRBJ1-1 and V is TRBV12-3 or TRBV12-4; D is unclear. The CDR3 runs to 12 residues. With 2 bases removed from V and 7 bases from J, the gap between germline ends came to 8 bases.

This clonotype was seen ten or more times. V and J are TRBV7-2 and TRBJ1-6; no clear D gene. Germline CDR1 reads SGHTA; CDR2 reads FQGNSA. V lost 2 bases to trimming and J lost 6 bases, with 2 bases between them. CDR3 length: 12 amino acids. The CDR3 coding sequence is TGTGCCAGCAGCTTACCTAATTCACCCCTCCACTTT. This sequence encodes CASSLPNSPLHF. Filled out from reference TRBV7-2 and TRBJ1-6, the complete variable domain reads GAGVSQSPSNKVTEKGKDVELRCDPISGHTALYWYRQSLGQGLEFLIYFQGNSAPDKSGLPSDRFSAERTGGSVSTLTIQRTQQEDSAVYLCASSLPNSPLHFGNGTRLTVT.

In its sample, this clonotype was seen many times. Here the CDR3 reads CASSSGLLAGGQETQYF. The DNA of the CDR3 is TGTGCCAGTAGCTCGGGACTACTAGCGGGGGGGCAAGAGACCCAGTACTTC. The chain employs TRBV19 and TRBJ2-5; TRBD2 matches at 13 bases. CDR1 and CDR2 from the germline V gene are LNHDA and SQIVND (reference sequence). The CDR3 contains 17 residues. Trimming took 6 bases from V and 2 from J; bases not matched to a gene: 9.

The rearrangement uses TRBV7-9 and TRBJ1-1; 8 bases are shared with TRBD1. This CDR3 region has 12 residues. The trim removed 10 bases at V and 4 bases at J, leaving 5 bases unmatched. Germline assignment: CDR1 SEHNR and CDR2 FQNEAQ (reference sequence). For the CDR3, the DNA is TGTGCCACCCAGGGGGCTGGCACTGAAGCTTTCTTT. This encodes CATQGAGTEAFF.

As concerns this clonotype: Possible read error: a much larger clone is one base away. The conserved closing phenylalanine or tryptophan is absent in this CDR3, likely reflecting a read error. The genes are TRBV20-1 and TRBJ1-5; TRBD1 might be the D (5 bases). CDR3 size: 13 residues. Germline CDR1 reads DFQATT; CDR2 reads SNEGSKA (reference sequence). With 1 base removed from V and 1 base from J, the gap between germline ends came to 5 bases. Written as DNA, the CDR3 is TGCAGTGCTAGAGGACAGAGCAATCAGCCCCAGCATCTT. It codes for CSARGQSNQPQHL.